The 13 T cell receptor beta chains given below trace back to one sample, sequenced in a study of cytomegalovirus exposure and HLA in healthy donors. Primers: 60 Vbeta forward and 13 Jbeta reverse. Method: immunoSEQ multiplex PCR; TCRdb's copy keeps in-frame clones and lacks some. Among approximately 210,000 clones listed, over 75% were seen once. Sequencing was done on a sample of PBMCs. The receptors derive from a woman aged 45-59 years in good health and CMV-seropositive.

J is TRBJ1-1 and V is TRBV5-6; a weak D match, TRBD1 (5 bases). V was cut by 4 bases and J by 7 bases, with 14 bases left in between. This CDR3 has 13 amino acids. Germline V gives CDR1 SGHDT, CDR2 YYEEEE. CDR3 nucleotide sequence: TGTGCCAGCAGCCCTGATATGGACAATGAAGCTTTCTTT. It yields the protein CASSPDMDNEAFF.

This clone came up once. The rearrangement links TRBV5-1 to TRBJ1-4, with D perhaps TRBD1 (5 bases). The V gene's germline CDR1 is SGHRS and CDR2 YFSETQ. Trimming left V 4 bases short and J 8 bases short, with 15 bases between. The CDR3 runs 14 residues. The chain's CDR3 is CASSRGGVGEKLFF. The CDR3, as DNA: TGCGCCAGCAGCCGCGGGGGGGTTGGGGAAAAACTGTTTTTT.

The chain employs TRBV4-1 and TRBJ1-2; tentative D call: TRBD1 (5 bases). CDR1 is MGHRA, CDR2 YSYEKL, per germline. The V end lost 4 bases, the J end lost 1 base, and 13 bases lay between the germline ends. The CDR3 is made up of 15 amino acids. The CDR3 nucleotides are TGCGCCAGCAGCCGTAGGGGTCTGAATAACTATGGCTACACCTTC. It yields the protein CASSRRGLNNYGYTF.

The genes are TRBV7-8 and TRBJ1-2, with a tentative D call TRBD1 (6 bases). Deletions cut 5 bases from V and 4 bases from J, with 8 bases between. This CDR3 contains 12 residues. Germline lookup yields CDR1 SGHVS and CDR2 FQNEAQ. The CDR3 spells CASSGGFYGYTF. DNA of the CDR3: TGTGCCAGCAGCGGGGGCTTCTATGGCTACACCTTC.

In the case of this clone: This CDR3 is also generated by other DNA sequences in the sample. This rearrangement joins TRBV15 to TRBJ2-3; D uncertain. Between the trimmed V and J ends, which lost 0 bases and 0 bases, there was a span of 7 bases. The germline gives CDR1 LNHNV, CDR2 YYDKDF (reference sequence). The CDR3 sequence is 15 residues long. This CDR3 reads CATSRDSLSTDTQYF. CDR3 DNA: TGTGCCACCAGCAGAGATTCACTTAGCACAGATACGCAGTATTTT.

This sequence joins TRBV2 and TRBJ1-6, with 7 nucleotides matching TRBD1. Germline values: CDR1 SNHLY, CDR2 FYNNEI. This CDR3 has 14 amino acids. J was trimmed by 10 bases and V by 7 bases; bases with no gene match: 10. The CDR3 spells CASNPGGLESPLHF. CDR3 DNA sequence: TGTGCCAGCAACCCAGGGGGACTAGAATCACCCCTCCACTTT.

The rearrangement uses TRBV21-1 and TRBJ2-3; the table's D call, TRBD1, was not checked against the DNA. TRBV21-1 is listed as a pseudogene. The CDR3 loop spans 17 amino acids. CDR3 residues: CASSKITGGQGQDTQYF. The CDR3 nucleotides read TGTGCCAGCAGCAAAATCACCGGGGGACAGGGGCAAGATACGCAGTATTTT.

The V gene is TRBV6-1, the J gene TRBJ1-1; D is unclear. From germline, CDR1 is MNHNS and CDR2 SASEGT. The CDR3 length is 11 residues. V was trimmed by 7 bases and J by 5 bases, leaving 8 bases between them. The CDR3 here is CASIRQTEAFF. In DNA, the CDR3 is TGTGCCAGCATCAGACAAACTGAAGCTTTCTTT.

This clone was recorded a few times. V and J are TRBV6-6 and TRBJ1-2; TRBD1 matches 8 bases. From germline, CDR1 is MNHNY and CDR2 SVGAGI (reference sequence). After removal of 1 base from V and 4 bases from J, the junction contained 2 bases not matched to a gene. This CDR3 has 14 residues. CDR3 bases: TGTGCCAGCAGTTACTTAGGACAGGGCTATGGCTACACCTTC. This translates into CASSYLGQGYGYTF.

This chain joins TRBV7-9 and TRBJ2-7, with TRBD2 identical over 16 bases. This CDR3 spans 18 amino acids. Unmatched junction bases numbered 12, after V lost 4 bases and J lost 6 bases. CDR1 and CDR2 from the germline V gene are SEHNR and FQNEAQ (reference sequence). The CDR3: CASSWGTSGGAVGREQYF. The DNA of the CDR3 is TGTGCCAGCAGCTGGGGGACTAGCGGGGGGGCTGTAGGGCGCGAGCAGTACTTC. The entire variable domain, with the rest obtained from reference TRBV7-9 and TRBJ2-7, is as follows: DTGVSQNPRHKITKRGQNVTFRCDPISEHNRLYWYRQTLGQGPEFLTYFQNEAQLEKSRLLSDRFSAERPKGSFSTLEIQRTEQGDSAMYLCASSWGTSGGAVGREQYFGPGTRLTVT.

The rearrangement uses TRBV7-2 and TRBJ2-5, with D tentatively TRBD1 (6 bases). Germline values: CDR1 SGHTA, CDR2 FQGNSA. The CDR3 runs to 13 residues. V lost 5 bases and J lost 5, with 12 bases in between. CDR3 residues: CASSPGTWETQYF. CDR3 bases: TGTGCCAGCAGCCCCGGGACATGGGAGACCCAGTACTTC.

The genes are TRBV9 and TRBJ1-2; D might be TRBD1 (6 bases). This CDR3 contains 15 residues. The V gene lost 4 bases and the J gene lost 5 bases, with 18 bases spanning the gap. Germline V lookup: CDR1 SGDLS, CDR2 YYNGEE. CDR3 bases: TGTGCCAGCAGCTTAAATATGGACAGAGGGTATGGCTACACCTTC. Translating gives CASSLNMDRGYGYTF. Looking up the rest from reference TRBV9 and TRBJ1-2 gives the full variable domain: DSGVTQTPKHLITATGQRVTLRCSPRSGDLSVYWYQQSLDQGLQFLIQYYNGEERAKGNILERFSAQQFPDLHSELNLSSLELGDSALYFCASSLNMDRGYGYTFGSGTRLTVV.

V usage is TRBV28 and J usage is TRBJ1-2; the D gene is possibly TRBD1 (5 bases). Deletions cut 2 bases from V and 7 bases from J, with 11 bases between. The CDR3 loop spans 13 amino acids. The germline gives CDR1 MDHEN, CDR2 SYDVKM. This CDR3 reads CASSLGGTRGYTF. CDR3 nucleotide sequence: TGTGCCAGCAGTTTAGGAGGGACGCGTGGCTACACCTTC.